This T cell receptor beta chain was sequenced for a study of blood T cell repertoires in COVID-19. The overall study: PBMCs, B-cell-depleted T cells, or T cells provided the cDNA or gDNA that made up the material.

Original handling: Researchers report that nucleated cell counts were estimated from reference gene primer amplification. Measured with immunoSEQ multiplex PCR; TCRdb has only the in-frame clones, and not every one. That table gives V, J and clone size, and the DNA gave D and trimming. The data contain approximately 190,000 clones, roughly 90% of them singletons. V lost 2 bases, J lost 7 bases, and 8 bases stayed unmatched. The germline gives CDR1 SGHVS, CDR2 FNYEAQ. The CDR3 covers 15 residues. Sequencing was done on a sample of peripheral blood. The source is a man between 50 and 59 years old with acute or convalescent COVID-19. The chain couples TRBV7-6 to TRBJ1-1, with 9 nucleotides matching TRBD1. CDR3: CASSLREQGAGEAFF. The CDR3 DNA reads TGTGCCAGCAGCTTAAGGGAACAGGGGGCAGGTGAAGCTTTCTTT.